The next 8 T cell receptor beta chains were all read from a single sample in a study of control samples from healthy donors and cancer patients (dated by TCRdb to between 2020 and 2021). Libraries came from the immunoSEQ multiplex PCR assay. As stored in TCRdb, this immuneACCESS dataset retains in-frame rearrangements with V and J assigned. A fraction of the clones does not appear; measured against another copy, unresolved V genes explain less than half of the discrepancy, and the remainder lacks a known reason. The sample contains about 170,000 clones, 91% of them found a single time. The ten most abundant clones make up approximately 1.4% of the sample. Sequencing was performed on blood. These TCRs come from a woman aged 25 to 39 in good health.

This clone came up once. The V call is TRBV19, the J call TRBJ2-5; possibly TRBD1 for D (5 bases). Looked up from germline, CDR1 is LNHDA and CDR2 is SQIVND (reference sequence). V lost 4 bases and J lost 3, with 9 bases in between. The CDR3 contains 13 residues. CDR3 residues: CASSNDRKETQYF. CDR3 in DNA: TGTGCCAGTAGTAACGACAGAAAAGAGACCCAGTACTTC.

J is TRBJ2-5 and V is TRBV25-1; D gene unclear. V was trimmed by 5 bases and J by 1 base, leaving 8 bases between them. The CDR3 is 13 amino acids. Germline CDR1 reads MGHDK; CDR2 reads SYGVNS. The chain's CDR3 is CASSRHVQETQYF. CDR3 coding DNA: TGTGCCAGCAGTCGACACGTCCAAGAGACCCAGTACTTC.

The chain links TRBV7-9 to TRBJ2-7; D is ambiguous. Germline lookup yields CDR1 SEHNR and CDR2 FQNEAQ (reference sequence). The CDR3 sequence is 14 residues long. V was clipped by 1 base and J by 2 bases, with 9 bases between them. CDR3 sequence: CASSLETVPYEQYF. The CDR3 DNA follows: TGTGCCAGCAGCTTAGAGACGGTACCCTACGAGCAGTACTTC.

The chain links TRBV2 to TRBJ2-7; possible D gene TRBD2, 5 bases. The germline gives CDR1 SNHLY, CDR2 FYNNEI. The CDR3 is made up of 13 amino acids. V lost 4 bases, J lost 7 bases, and 14 bases lay in between. The chain's CDR3 is CASSVLVPREQYF. For the CDR3, the DNA is TGTGCCAGCAGTGTACTAGTCCCTAGGGAGCAGTACTTC. Full variable domain (rest looked up from reference TRBV2 and TRBJ2-7): EPEVTQTPSHQVTQMGQEVILRCVPISNHLYFYWYRQILGQKVEFLVSFYNNEISEKSEIFDDQFSVERPDGSNFTLKIRSTKLEDSAMYFCASSVLVPREQYFGPGTRLTVT.

The genes are TRBV5-1 and TRBJ2-2; 13 bases are shared with TRBD2. The ends lost 3 bases at V and 5 bases at J; junction bases unmatched: 1. CDR1 SGHRS and CDR2 YFSETQ come from the germline V gene. The CDR3 is 15 amino acids. The CDR3: CASSWTSGGTGELFF. For the CDR3, the DNA is TGCGCCAGCAGCTGGACTAGCGGGGGAACCGGGGAGCTGTTTTTT.

CDR3 bases: TGCGCCAGCAGCCAAGTTGGACAGGGGAGGCCTGAAGCTTTCTTT. Protein sequence: CASSQVGQGRPEAFF. V and J are TRBV4-1 and TRBJ1-1; TRBD1 aligns across 9 bases. The V segment lost 1 base and the J segment 6 bases; nucleotides outside the gene matches: 6. CDR3 size: 15 residues. CDR1 is MGHRA and CDR2 is YSYEKL in the germline V gene.

This chain links TRBV7-9 with TRBJ2-5, with D hard to call. This CDR3 region has 12 residues. Germline CDR1 SEHNR, CDR2 FQNEAQ (reference sequence). Trimming took 1 base from V and 4 from J, leaving 4 bases between them. CDR3 region: CASSLGTETQYF. The CDR3 nucleotides are TGTGCCAGCAGCTTAGGGACAGAGACCCAGTACTTC.

CDR3 region: CASSRSRGASYNEQFF. Here the CDR3 DNA reads TGTGCCAGCTCACGATCTAGGGGGGCCTCCTACAATGAGCAGTTCTTC. The V call is TRBV18, the J call TRBJ2-1; D could derive from TRBD1 or TRBD2 (6 bases each). V dropped 4 bases and J dropped 0 bases, with 13 bases sitting between them. There are 16 residues in the CDR3. CDR1 is KGHSH, CDR2 LQKENI, per germline.